The 30 T cell receptor beta chains reported below all come from one sample, sequenced in a study of low-dose radiotherapy and immunotherapy resistance in tumors (dated by TCRdb to the early 2020s). The sample's time point label is to be understood as: after trial treatment. In the paper's terms, the treatment or condition label means: LDRT plus nivolumab, ipilimumab, low-dose cyclophosphamide and aspirin (RACIN trial). These reads were obtained on an Illumina HiSeq 2500. Superscript III and a set of TRAV- and TRBV-specific primers were used to synthesize first-strand cDNA, so that both TCRalpha and TCRbeta chains were covered. TCRs were amplified with Phusion for about 21 PCR cycles, with a constant-region primer paired with the adapter attached to the V primers. TCRdb reran the public reads through fastp at Q25 and MiXCR, keeping productive beta chains. Duplicate CDR3 protein sequences are folded into a single record with the most common DNA and genes. The sample contains 85,000 to 95,000 distinct CDR3 sequences, less than 25% of them found a single time. The ten largest account for roughly 13% of the sample.

The sample here was PBMCs, taken after low-dose radiotherapy plus immunotherapy. Receptors originate from a female donor with ovarian cancer.

The table lists this clonotype with many counts. The rearrangement links TRBV5-4 to TRBJ2-1, with no clear D. The V and J ends lost 3 bases and 5 bases respectively, with 12 bases between them. This CDR3 contains 14 residues. Germline loops: CDR1 SGHNT, CDR2 YYREEE (reference sequence). For the CDR3, the DNA is TGTGCCAGCAGCTCACTGGGATTTCACAATGAGCAGTTCTTC. Translation gives CASSSLGFHNEQFF.

There are many counts of this clonotype. The chain carries TRBV4-2 and TRBJ2-5; 12 bases line up with TRBD2. V gave up 3 bases and J gave up 4 bases; unmatched junction bases: 6. CDR3 length: 16 amino acids. Germline V gene lookup returns CDR1 LGHNA and CDR2 YNFKEQ. The CDR3 sequence: CASSQERLAGVETQYF. In DNA form, the CDR3 reads TGTGCCAGCAGCCAGGAAAGACTAGCGGGAGTAGAGACCCAGTACTTC.

Many counts were recorded for this clonotype. The chain joins TRBV20-1 to TRBJ2-1; a possible D gene is TRBD1 (6 bases). The germline V gene has CDR1 DFQATT and CDR2 SNEGSKA (reference sequence). Trimming removed 6 bases from V and 4 bases from J, with 19 bases in between. This CDR3 is built from 15 residues. The chain's CDR3 is CSASVEQGLYNEQFF. Written as DNA, the CDR3 is TGCAGTGCCAGCGTAGAACAGGGCTTATACAATGAGCAGTTCTTC.

Notes on this clonotype: A much larger clone differs from this one at a single base, so this may be a read error. This chain links TRBV6-2 or TRBV6-3 with TRBJ2-6, with TRBD1 matching 9 bases. Looked up from germline, CDR1 is MNHEY and CDR2 is SVGEGT. There are 18 residues in the CDR3. This chain's CDR3 is CVSSKPGQGISGANVLTF. The DNA of the CDR3 is TGTGTCAGCAGTAAACCGGGACAGGGAATCTCTGGGGCCAACGTCCTGACTTTC.

This chain uses TRBV30 with TRBJ2-7; D might be TRBD1 (6 bases). V lost 5 bases and J lost 2, with 13 bases in between. The CDR3 extends over 13 amino acids. The V gene's germline CDR1 is GTSNPN and CDR2 SVGIG (reference sequence). The CDR3 is CAWGKGQTYEQYF. CDR3 DNA: TGTGCCTGGGGTAAAGGACAGACCTACGAGCAGTACTTC.

This clonotype has at least ten counts. The V gene is TRBV10-3, the J gene TRBJ2-1; 10 nucleotides align to TRBD1. The CDR3 extends over 14 amino acids. After removal of 5 bases from V and 6 bases from J, the junction contained 4 bases not matched to a gene. Germline-derived CDR1 and CDR2 are ENHRY and SYGVKD. The CDR3, as DNA: TGTGCCATCAGTAGGACAGGGGGTCTCAATGAGCAGTTCTTC. Protein sequence: CAISRTGGLNEQFF.

This clonotype has ten or more counts. This chain links TRBV19 with TRBJ1-1; D remains unclear. The CDR3 sequence is 14 residues long. The germline V gene has CDR1 LNHDA and CDR2 SQIVND (reference sequence). The ends were cut back, 3 bases at V and 1 base at J, with 9 bases in the middle. The DNA for the CDR3 is TGTGCCAGTAGTATGTCGGTTAAGAACACTGAAGCTTTCTTT. It specifies CASSMSVKNTEAFF.

This clonotype was observed many times. The rearrangement uses TRBV20-1 and TRBJ2-5; D is perhaps TRBD1 or TRBD2 (5 bases each). Germline CDR1 DFQATT, CDR2 SNEGSKA (reference sequence). The CDR3 length is 14 residues. V was cut by 0 bases and J by 4 bases, with 12 bases left in between. The CDR3 here is CSAREGARGETQYF. CDR3 nucleotide sequence: TGCAGTGCTAGAGAGGGAGCTAGGGGAGAGACCCAGTACTTC.

This clonotype was observed a few times. The chain carries TRBV6-6 and TRBJ2-2; D is perhaps TRBD1 (6 bases). This CDR3 has 13 amino acids. Between the trimmed V and J ends, which lost 9 bases and 6 bases, there was a span of 14 bases. Germline V CDR1 and CDR2: MNHNY, SVGAGI (reference sequence). The CDR3 DNA reads as TGTGCCAGTAATGAACAGGGAGCCGGGGAGCTGTTTTTT. Amino acids: CASNEQGAGELFF.

This clonotype was recorded many times. The V and J genes are TRBV28 and TRBJ1-1; D gene unclear. The CDR3 is made up of 13 amino acids. V shed 8 bases and J shed 11 bases, with 21 bases lying between them. Germline-derived CDR1 and CDR2 are MDHEN and SYDVKM. CDR3 loop: CASLGQRTQRAFF. CDR3 nucleotides: TGTGCCAGCCTAGGCCAACGGACCCAAAGGGCTTTCTTT.

This clonotype was recorded at least ten times. V usage is TRBV20-1 and J usage is TRBJ2-5, with 7 bases identical to TRBD2. J gave up 5 bases and V 4 bases, and 7 bases lay outside the gene matches. CDR1 and CDR2 (germline): DFQATT, SNEGSKA (reference sequence). The CDR3 length is 13 residues. CDR3: CSATGLEGETQYF. In DNA form, the CDR3 reads TGCAGTGCTACCGGACTAGAAGGCGAGACCCAGTACTTC.

This clonotype was seen many times. V usage is TRBV6-5 and J usage is TRBJ2-5; TRBD2 matches 8 bases. The junction had 6 bases not matched to a gene; V was cut back by 6 bases and J by 6 bases. The CDR3 loop spans 13 amino acids. Per germline, CDR1 MNHEY and CDR2 SVGAGI. This chain's CDR3 is CASRSGGGKTQYF. The DNA for the CDR3 is TGTGCCAGCAGGAGCGGGGGTGGGAAGACCCAGTACTTC.

The rearrangement joins TRBV5-1 to TRBJ2-3, with 8 bases aligning to TRBD2. Germline lookup yields CDR1 SGHRS and CDR2 YFSETQ. V was pared by 4 bases and J by 5 bases, with 6 bases of the junction left unmatched. The CDR3 totals 14 residues. Written as DNA, the CDR3 is TGCGCCAGCAGCCCCGGACGGGAGGGAGATACGCAGTATTTT. Its translation is CASSPGREGDTQYF.

This clonotype came up many times. The chain uses TRBV5-8 and TRBJ1-2; 9 bases are shared with TRBD1. Germline-derived CDR1 and CDR2 are SGHTS and YDEGEE. This CDR3 is built from 13 residues. J was trimmed by 6 bases and V by 6 bases; bases with no gene match: 6. The CDR3 here is CASTPRQGDGYTF. The CDR3 region has the DNA TGTGCCAGCACCCCTCGACAGGGGGATGGCTACACCTTC.

This clonotype has at least ten counts. The J gene is TRBJ2-7, the V gene TRBV5-1; TRBD1 matches 11 bases. Germline trimming cut 2 bases from V and 2 bases from J; bases unmatched to any gene: 9. The CDR3 covers 17 residues. Germline assignment: CDR1 SGHRS and CDR2 YFSETQ. The CDR3 DNA sequence: TGCGCCAGCAGCTTCACCGGGACAGGGGGTCCAACCTACGAGCAGTACTTC. It translates to CASSFTGTGGPTYEQYF. The variable domain in full, completed from reference TRBV5-1 and TRBJ2-7, reads KAGVTQTPRYLIKTRGQQVTLSCSPISGHRSVSWYQQTPGQGLQFLFEYFSETQRNKGNFPGRFSGRQFSNSRSEMNVSTLELGDSALYLCASSFTGTGGPTYEQYFGPGTRLTVT.

This clonotype was picked up one time. This sequence joins TRBV11-2 and TRBJ2-6, with D tentatively TRBD2 (5 bases). Germline assignment: CDR1 SGHAT and CDR2 FQNNGV. This CDR3 comprises 17 residues. V dropped 5 bases and J dropped 0 bases, with 14 bases sitting between them. The CDR3 spells CASSPLGESSGANVLTF. The CDR3 nucleotides read TGTGCCAGCAGCCCACTCGGGGAAAGCTCTGGGGCCAACGTCCTGACTTTC.

There are many counts of this clonotype. V and J are TRBV28 and TRBJ2-7; D not resolved. Germline CDR1 is MDHEN and CDR2 is SYDVKM. The CDR3 is 13 amino acids. Trimming shortened V by 2 bases and J by 9 bases, and 14 bases separated the two germline ends. Here the CDR3 reads CASSLPAVRGQYF. The CDR3 DNA reads as TGTGCCAGCAGTTTACCCGCAGTGAGAGGGCAGTACTTC.

This clonotype showed up many times. The J gene is TRBJ2-7, the V gene TRBV14; D call uncertain. This CDR3 has 20 amino acids. V lost 1 base and J 2 bases, leaving 27 bases between the germline ends. Germline CDR1 SGHDN, CDR2 FVKESK. The CDR3 region is CASSQVRIRTDPRWAYEQYF. CDR3 nucleotide sequence: TGTGCCAGCAGCCAAGTTAGAATAAGAACAGACCCAAGGTGGGCCTACGAGCAGTACTTC.

This clonotype was detected ten times or more. The chain carries TRBV7-2 and TRBJ2-5; 9 nucleotides line up with TRBD1. Germline CDR1 and CDR2: SGHTA and FQGNSA. The CDR3 runs 13 residues. V shed 5 bases and J 5 bases; nucleotides not matched to a gene: 3. CDR3 coding DNA: TGTGCCAGCAGCCGGGACAGGGTGGAGACCCAGTACTTC. Amino acids: CASSRDRVETQYF.

In its sample, this clonotype was seen many times. J is TRBJ2-5 and V is TRBV20-1, with 9 positions matching TRBD2. The germline V gene has CDR1 DFQATT and CDR2 SNEGSKA (reference sequence). The trim removed 3 bases at V and 4 bases at J, leaving 12 bases unmatched. The length of the CDR3 is 16 residues. DNA of the CDR3: TGCAGTGCTAGCTGGGCTAGCGGGGCCGGGGCAGAGACCCAGTACTTC. This codes for CSASWASGAGAETQYF.

The chain has TRBV10-3 and TRBJ1-5, with D hard to call. Trimming left V 6 bases short and J 0 bases short, with 21 bases between. Germline assignment: CDR1 ENHRY and CDR2 SYGVKD. This CDR3 comprises 18 residues. CDR3 sequence (DNA): TGTGCCATCAGAACGACCTTCCGGGAAACCTATAGCAATCAGCCCCAGCATTTT. The encoded protein is CAIRTTFRETYSNQPQHF.

This clonotype occurred many times. The chain combines TRBV6-2 or TRBV6-3 with TRBJ1-2, with D hard to call. Trimming took off 8 bases at V and 6 bases at J, with 22 bases between the two ends. Germline CDR1 and CDR2: MNHEY and SVGEGT. This CDR3 comprises 15 residues. The CDR3 DNA reads as TGTGCCAGCGGTACGGGGAGAAAGTACGGCAATGGCTACACCTTC. This translates into CASGTGRKYGNGYTF.

CDR3 sequence: CASSPPGNHGYTF. The CDR3 DNA is TGTGCCAGCTCACCACCAGGGAACCATGGCTACACCTTC. This chain connects TRBV18 to TRBJ1-2; D is unresolved. V shed 0 bases and J shed 6 bases, with 8 bases lying between them. The germline gives CDR1 KGHSH, CDR2 LQKENI. CDR3 size: 13 residues.

This clonotype appeared many times. The CDR3 reads CASSLNSGPVNEQFF. The CDR3 DNA sequence: TGCGCCAGCAGCTTGAATTCCGGCCCTGTCAATGAGCAGTTCTTC. The chain has TRBV5-1 and TRBJ2-1; D gene unclear. The V gene lost 1 base and the J gene lost 6 bases, with 14 bases spanning the gap. There are 15 residues in the CDR3. CDR1 SGHRS and CDR2 YFSETQ come from the germline V gene.

This clonotype was seen many times. The chain has TRBV20-1 and TRBJ1-5; D is possibly TRBD1 (6 bases). CDR1 is DFQATT and CDR2 is SNEGSKA in the germline V gene (reference sequence). V gave up 3 bases and J gave up 2 bases, with 11 bases separating them. The CDR3 totals 14 residues. CDR3 residues: CSASPRGGNQPQHF. As DNA, the CDR3 is TGCAGTGCTAGTCCTAGGGGGGGCAATCAGCCCCAGCATTTT.

The chain has TRBV11-3 and TRBJ2-1; 7 positions agree with TRBD2. CDR3 size: 16 residues. J lost 0 bases, V lost 7 bases, and 9 bases had no gene match. CDR1 and CDR2 from the germline V gene are SGHNT and YENEEA. The DNA for the CDR3 is TGTGCCAGCACCTCGTACCAGCGGGACTCCTACAATGAGCAGTTCTTC. It translates to CASTSYQRDSYNEQFF.

This clonotype was detected a few times. J is TRBJ2-1 and V is TRBV24-1; the match to TRBD1 covers 9 bases. There are 17 residues in the CDR3. V shed 3 bases and J 3 bases; nucleotides not matched to a gene: 8. Germline CDR1 reads KGHDR; CDR2 reads SFDVKD. CDR3 protein: CATSDGSGQGYYNEQFF. The CDR3 nucleotides are TGTGCCACCAGTGATGGATCGGGACAGGGCTACTACAATGAGCAGTTCTTC.

With respect to this clonotype: This clone may be a read error of a much larger clone one base away. The chain combines TRBV3-2 with TRBJ2-3. TRBV3-2 is termed a pseudogene. The CDR3 loop spans 14 amino acids. The CDR3 protein is CASSPGMAGSTQYF. In nucleotides, the CDR3 is TGTGCCAGCAGCCCGGGGATGGCTGGCAGTACGCAGTATTTT.

At least ten counts were recorded for this clonotype. The chain carries TRBV9 and TRBJ1-2, with D hard to call. V lost 4 bases and J 7 bases, leaving 20 bases between the germline ends. CDR1 is SGDLS, CDR2 YYNGEE, per germline. This CDR3 is 15 amino acids long. CDR3 DNA sequence: TGTGCCAGCAGCTCCAAGCCCACTCCGAGAGGTGGCTACACCTTC. It encodes CASSSKPTPRGGYTF.

The table lists this clonotype with many counts. V gene TRBV5-1 combines with J gene TRBJ2-7; D tentatively fits TRBD1 or TRBD2 (5 bases each). V lost 4 bases to trimming and J lost 3 bases, with 11 bases between them. There are 13 residues in the CDR3. Germline V gene lookup returns CDR1 SGHRS and CDR2 YFSETQ. CDR3 sequence: CASSLRGIYEQYF. The CDR3 nucleotides read TGCGCCAGCAGCCTCCGGGGCATCTACGAGCAGTACTTC.